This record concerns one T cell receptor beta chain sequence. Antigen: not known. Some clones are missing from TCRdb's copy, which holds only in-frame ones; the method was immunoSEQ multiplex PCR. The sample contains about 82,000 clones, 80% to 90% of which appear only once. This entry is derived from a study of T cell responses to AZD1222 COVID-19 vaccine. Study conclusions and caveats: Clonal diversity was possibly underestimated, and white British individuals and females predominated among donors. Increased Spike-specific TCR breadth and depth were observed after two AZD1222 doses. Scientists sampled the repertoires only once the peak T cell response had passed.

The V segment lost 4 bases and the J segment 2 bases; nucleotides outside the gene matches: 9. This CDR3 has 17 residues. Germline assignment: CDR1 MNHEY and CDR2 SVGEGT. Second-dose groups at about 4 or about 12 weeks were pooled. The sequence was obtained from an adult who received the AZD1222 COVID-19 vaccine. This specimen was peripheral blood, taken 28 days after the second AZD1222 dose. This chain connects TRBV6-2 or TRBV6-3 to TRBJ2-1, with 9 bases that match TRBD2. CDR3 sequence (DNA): TGTGCCAGCAGTTCTAATCTAGCGGGAAGGGCCTACAATGAGCAGTTCTTC. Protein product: CASSSNLAGRAYNEQFF.